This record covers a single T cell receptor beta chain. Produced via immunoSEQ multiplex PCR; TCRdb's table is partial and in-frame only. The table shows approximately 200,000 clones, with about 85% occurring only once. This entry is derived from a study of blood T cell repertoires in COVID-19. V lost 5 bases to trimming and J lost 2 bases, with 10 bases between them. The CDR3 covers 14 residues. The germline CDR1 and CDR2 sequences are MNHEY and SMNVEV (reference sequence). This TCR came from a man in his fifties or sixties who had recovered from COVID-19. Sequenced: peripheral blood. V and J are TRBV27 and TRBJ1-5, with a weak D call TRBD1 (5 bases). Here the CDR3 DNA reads TGTGCCAGCAGTGGACGGGGGGGCAATCAGCCCCAGCATTTT. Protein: CASSGRGGNQPQHF.